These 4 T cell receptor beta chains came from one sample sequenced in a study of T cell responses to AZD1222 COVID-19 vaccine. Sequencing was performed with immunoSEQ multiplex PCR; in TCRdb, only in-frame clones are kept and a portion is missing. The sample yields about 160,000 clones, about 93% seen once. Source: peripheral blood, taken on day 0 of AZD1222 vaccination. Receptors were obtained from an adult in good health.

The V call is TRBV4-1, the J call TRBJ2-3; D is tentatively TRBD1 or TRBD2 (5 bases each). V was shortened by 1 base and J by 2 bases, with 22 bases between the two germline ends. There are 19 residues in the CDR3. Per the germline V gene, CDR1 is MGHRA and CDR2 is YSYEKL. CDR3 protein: CASSQAGFRGGRYTDTQYF. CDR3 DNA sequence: TGCGCCAGCAGCCAAGCTGGTTTTCGGGGCGGAAGATACACAGATACGCAGTATTTT.

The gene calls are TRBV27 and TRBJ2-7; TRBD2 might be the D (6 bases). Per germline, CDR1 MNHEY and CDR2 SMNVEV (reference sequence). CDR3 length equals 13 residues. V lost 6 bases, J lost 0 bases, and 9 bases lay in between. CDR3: CASSRGSSYEQYV. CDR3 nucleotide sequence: TGTGCCAGCAGCCGGGGGAGCTCCTACGAGCAGTACGTC.

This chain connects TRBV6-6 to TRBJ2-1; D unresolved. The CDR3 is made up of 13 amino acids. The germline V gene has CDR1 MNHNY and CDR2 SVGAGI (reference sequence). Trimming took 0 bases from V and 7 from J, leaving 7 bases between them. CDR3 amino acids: CASSYSNPNEQFF. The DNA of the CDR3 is TGTGCCAGCAGTTACTCGAACCCGAATGAGCAGTTCTTC.

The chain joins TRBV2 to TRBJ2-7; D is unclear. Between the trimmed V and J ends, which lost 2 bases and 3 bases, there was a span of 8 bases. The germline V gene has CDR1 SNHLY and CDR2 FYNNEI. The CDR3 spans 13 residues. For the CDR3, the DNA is TGTGCCAGCAGTGAATGGGCAGTCTACGAGCAGTACGTC. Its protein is CASSEWAVYEQYV.